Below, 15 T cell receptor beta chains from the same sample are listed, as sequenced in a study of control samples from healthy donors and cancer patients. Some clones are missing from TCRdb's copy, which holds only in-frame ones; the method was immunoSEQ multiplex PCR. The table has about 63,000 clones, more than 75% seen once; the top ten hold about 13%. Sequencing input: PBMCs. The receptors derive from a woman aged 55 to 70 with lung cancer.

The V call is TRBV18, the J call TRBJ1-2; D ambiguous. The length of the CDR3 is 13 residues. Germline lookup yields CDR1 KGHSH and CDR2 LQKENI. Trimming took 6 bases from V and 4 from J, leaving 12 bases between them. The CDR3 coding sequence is TGTGCCAGCTCGGAGGGCGAGCGCTATGGCTACACCTTC. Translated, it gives CASSEGERYGYTF.

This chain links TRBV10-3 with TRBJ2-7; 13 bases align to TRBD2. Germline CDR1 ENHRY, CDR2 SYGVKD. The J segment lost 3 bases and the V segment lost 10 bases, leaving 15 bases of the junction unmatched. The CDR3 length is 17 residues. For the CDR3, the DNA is TGTGCCACCTCCTCCGGGACTAGCGGGAAAAAGATCTACGAGCAGTACTTC. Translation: CATSSGTSGKKIYEQYF.

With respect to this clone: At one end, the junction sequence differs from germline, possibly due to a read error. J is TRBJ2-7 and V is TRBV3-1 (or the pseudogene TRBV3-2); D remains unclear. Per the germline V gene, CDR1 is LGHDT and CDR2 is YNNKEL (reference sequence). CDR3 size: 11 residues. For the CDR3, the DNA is TGTGCCAGCAGCCAAGGAGGCTCCAGTAACTTC. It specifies CASSQGGSSNF.

The CDR3 loop reads CASRGTESYGYTF. The DNA for the CDR3 is TGTGCCAGCAGAGGGACGGAAAGCTATGGCTACACCTTC. The V and J genes are TRBV28 and TRBJ1-2, with TRBD1 as a possible D gene (5 bases). Trimming cost V 6 bases and J 4 bases, with 12 bases left between them. This CDR3 contains 13 residues. Per germline, CDR1 MDHEN and CDR2 SYDVKM.

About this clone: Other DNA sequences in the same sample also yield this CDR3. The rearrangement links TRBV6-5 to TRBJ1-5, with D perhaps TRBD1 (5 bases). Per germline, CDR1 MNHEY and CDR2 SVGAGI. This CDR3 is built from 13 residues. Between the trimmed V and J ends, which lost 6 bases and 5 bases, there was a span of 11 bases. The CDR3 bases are TGTGCCAGCAGCCGGGACGGTTATCAGCCCCAGCATTTT. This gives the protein CASSRDGYQPQHF.

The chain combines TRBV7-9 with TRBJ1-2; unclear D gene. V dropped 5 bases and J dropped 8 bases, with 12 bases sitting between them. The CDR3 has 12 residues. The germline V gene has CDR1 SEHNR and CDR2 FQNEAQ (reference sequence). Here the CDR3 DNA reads TGTGCCAGCAGCCGTGGCGATATAGGCTACACCTTC. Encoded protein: CASSRGDIGYTF.

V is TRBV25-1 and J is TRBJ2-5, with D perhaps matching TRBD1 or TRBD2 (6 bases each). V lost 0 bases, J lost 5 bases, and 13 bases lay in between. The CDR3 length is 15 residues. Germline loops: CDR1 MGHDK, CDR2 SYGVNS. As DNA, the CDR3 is TGTGCCAGCAGTGAATATAGAGGGGGGCCTGAGACCCAGTACTTC. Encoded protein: CASSEYRGGPETQYF.

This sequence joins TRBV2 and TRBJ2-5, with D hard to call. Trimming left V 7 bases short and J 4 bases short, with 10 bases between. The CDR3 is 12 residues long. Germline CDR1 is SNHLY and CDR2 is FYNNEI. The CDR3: CASIYAGETQYF. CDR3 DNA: TGTGCCAGCATCTACGCAGGAGAGACCCAGTACTTC.

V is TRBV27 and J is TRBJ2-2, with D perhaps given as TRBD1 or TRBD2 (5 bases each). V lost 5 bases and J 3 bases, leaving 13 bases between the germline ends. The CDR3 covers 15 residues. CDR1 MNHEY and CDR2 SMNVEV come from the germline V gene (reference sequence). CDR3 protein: CASSPGRTDTGELFF. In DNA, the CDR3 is TGTGCCAGCAGTCCAGGGAGAACCGACACCGGGGAGCTGTTTTTT.

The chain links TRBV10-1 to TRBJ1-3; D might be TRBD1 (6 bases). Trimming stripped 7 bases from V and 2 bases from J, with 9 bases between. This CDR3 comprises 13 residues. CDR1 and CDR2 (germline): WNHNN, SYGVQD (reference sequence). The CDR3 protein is CASNHRAGNTIYF. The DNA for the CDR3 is TGCGCCAGCAATCACAGGGCTGGAAACACCATATATTTT.

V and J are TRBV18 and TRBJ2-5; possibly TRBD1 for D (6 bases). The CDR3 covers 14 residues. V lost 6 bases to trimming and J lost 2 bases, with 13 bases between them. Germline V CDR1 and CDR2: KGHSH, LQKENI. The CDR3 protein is CASSSNQGQETQYF. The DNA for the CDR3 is TGTGCCAGCTCGTCTAACCAGGGGCAAGAGACCCAGTACTTC.

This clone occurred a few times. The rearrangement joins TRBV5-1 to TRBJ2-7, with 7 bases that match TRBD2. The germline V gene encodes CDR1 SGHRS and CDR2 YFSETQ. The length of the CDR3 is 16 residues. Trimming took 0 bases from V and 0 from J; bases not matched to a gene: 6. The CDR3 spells CASSLARGLSSYEQYF. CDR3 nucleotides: TGCGCCAGCAGCTTGGCACGGGGACTATCCTCCTACGAGCAGTACTTC.

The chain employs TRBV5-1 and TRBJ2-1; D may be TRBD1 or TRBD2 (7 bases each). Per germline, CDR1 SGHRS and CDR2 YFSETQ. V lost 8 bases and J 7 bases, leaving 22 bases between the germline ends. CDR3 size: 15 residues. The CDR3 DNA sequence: TGCGCCAGTACCGCAGGGGGGGCCGGTAGAAATGAGCAGTTCTTC. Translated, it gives CASTAGGAGRNEQFF.

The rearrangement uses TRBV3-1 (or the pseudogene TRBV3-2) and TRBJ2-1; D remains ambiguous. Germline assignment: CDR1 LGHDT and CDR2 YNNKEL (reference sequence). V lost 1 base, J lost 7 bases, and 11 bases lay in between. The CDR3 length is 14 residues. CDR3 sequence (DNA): TGTGCCAGCAGCCAAGGGGGTAATGTTAATGAGCAGTTCTTC. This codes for CASSQGGNVNEQFF.

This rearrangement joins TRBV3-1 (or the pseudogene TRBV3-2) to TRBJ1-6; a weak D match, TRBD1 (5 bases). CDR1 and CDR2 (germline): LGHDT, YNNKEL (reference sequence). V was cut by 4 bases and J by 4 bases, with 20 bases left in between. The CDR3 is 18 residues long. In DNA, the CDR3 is TGTGCCAGCAGCCCAACCCTGTGGGACCGTACTTATAATTCACCCCTCCACTTT. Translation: CASSPTLWDRTYNSPLHF.